Below are 20 T cell receptor beta chains sequenced from a single sample in a study of OX40 agonist ivuxolimab in advanced cancers. Profiled with immunoSEQ multiplex PCR; TCRdb holds only in-frame clones, not every one. The sample has fewer than 20,000 clones; approximately 73% are singletons. Sequenced here: CD4+ or CD8+ T cells sorted from blood, sampled in a trial of the OX40 agonist ivuxolimab. These receptors came from an adult with an advanced solid tumor such as melanoma, head and neck, liver or kidney cancer.

The chain combines TRBV27 with TRBJ2-1; a weak D match, TRBD1 (5 bases). V gave up 0 bases and J gave up 3 bases, with 9 bases separating them. CDR1 is MNHEY, CDR2 SMNVEV, per germline (reference sequence). The CDR3 is 15 amino acids. The CDR3 protein is CASSLSGVGYNEQFF. CDR3 coding DNA: TGTGCCAGCAGTTTATCAGGGGTAGGCTACAATGAGCAGTTCTTC.

The chain's CDR3 is CASSLDRTVLGYTF. In DNA, the CDR3 is TGTGCCAGCAGCTTGGACCGGACAGTACTCGGCTACACCTTC. The rearrangement links TRBV5-6 to TRBJ1-2; maybe TRBD1 (6 bases). Deletions cut 0 bases from V and 8 bases from J, with 14 bases between. The CDR3 runs 14 residues. CDR1 is SGHDT and CDR2 is YYEEEE in the germline V gene. Full variable domain (missing parts from reference TRBV5-6 and TRBJ1-2): DAGVTQSPTHLIKTRGQQVTLRCSPKSGHDTVSWYQQALGQGPQFIFQYYEEEERQRGNFPDRFSGHQFPNYSSELNVNALLLGDSALYLCASSLDRTVLGYTFGSGTRLTVV.

This sequence joins TRBV7-3 and TRBJ2-3, with a possible D match to TRBD1 (7 bases). The germline CDR1 and CDR2 sequences are SGHTA and FQGTGA. V was clipped by 2 bases and J by 3 bases, with 18 bases between them. This CDR3 comprises 17 residues. The CDR3: CASSLPLEGARTDTQYF. In DNA, the CDR3 is TGTGCCAGCAGCTTACCCTTGGAGGGGGCGAGGACAGATACGCAGTATTTT.

This chain uses TRBV4-2 with TRBJ2-1; the match to TRBD2 covers 12 bases. The CDR3 is 16 amino acids. Trimming cost V 5 bases and J 4 bases; bases outside gene matches: 6. CDR1 and CDR2 (germline): LGHNA, YNFKEQ. For the CDR3, the DNA is TGTGCCAGCAGCTCGAGGACTAGCGGGGCTTACAATGAGCAGTTCTTC. Translated, it gives CASSSRTSGAYNEQFF.

This clone showed up just a few times. V is TRBV4-1 and J is TRBJ2-3, with a possible D match to TRBD2 (6 bases). The germline gives CDR1 MGHRA, CDR2 YSYEKL. CDR3 length: 16 residues. V shed 0 bases and J shed 2 bases, with 12 bases lying between them. CDR3 sequence (DNA): TGCGCCAGCAGCCAAGAAAGGACTATTAACACAGATACGCAGTATTTT. Its protein is CASSQERTINTDTQYF.

The rearrangement uses TRBV6-4 and TRBJ2-3; no definite D call. The CDR3 length is 13 residues. Germline CDR1 MRHNA, CDR2 SNTAGT. V was cut by 6 bases and J by 4 bases, with 11 bases left in between. The CDR3, as DNA: TGTGCCAGCAGGTCTTCTGGGGCAGATACGCAGTATTTT. Residues: CASRSSGADTQYF.

The gene calls are TRBV27 and TRBJ2-1; TRBD2 matches 9 bases. The V and J ends lost 2 bases and 8 bases, in that order; junction bases with no gene match: 7. Per the germline V gene, CDR1 is MNHEY and CDR2 is SMNVEV (reference sequence). The CDR3 runs to 15 residues. CDR3 region: CASSLLAGGPHEQFF. The CDR3 nucleotides are TGTGCCAGCAGTTTACTGGCGGGAGGGCCCCATGAGCAGTTCTTC.

DNA for the CDR3: TGTGCCAGTAGTATCGGGAATCAGCCCCAGCATTTT. Protein: CASSIGNQPQHF. V is TRBV19 and J is TRBJ1-5; no clear D. CDR3 length: 12 residues. V lost 3 bases to trimming and J lost 4 bases, with 4 bases between them. Germline values: CDR1 LNHDA, CDR2 SQIVND (reference sequence).

This chain links TRBV28 with TRBJ2-7, with TRBD1 matching over 7 bases. Germline CDR1 is MDHEN and CDR2 is SYDVKM. V dropped 3 bases and J dropped 0; count of bases not matched to a gene: 2. The CDR3 extends over 14 amino acids. The DNA for the CDR3 is TGTGCCAGCAGTTTCCCAGGGGGCTCCTACGAGCAGTACTTC. Protein sequence: CASSFPGGSYEQYF.

V gene TRBV11-2 combines with J gene TRBJ2-7, with D possibly matching TRBD1 (6 bases). Trimming pared 1 base from V and 3 bases from J, leaving 16 bases between. This CDR3 is 16 amino acids long. Germline CDR1 SGHAT, CDR2 FQNNGV. As DNA, the CDR3 is TGTGCCAGCAGCTTAGCGGTCCGGCAGGGGAACTACGAGCAGTACTTC. This encodes CASSLAVRQGNYEQYF.

This clone was seen once. The chain is built from TRBV29-1 and TRBJ2-1; maybe TRBD1 (5 bases). Per the germline V gene, CDR1 is SQVTM and CDR2 is ANQGSEA. This CDR3 has 16 amino acids. Deletions cut 0 bases from V and 8 bases from J, with 20 bases between. CDR3 bases: TGCAGCGTTGAAGATCAGGAAAGGGGCCTAACCCATGAGCAGTTCTTC. Its protein is CSVEDQERGLTHEQFF.

The chain employs TRBV5-6 and TRBJ2-7; 7 nucleotides align to TRBD1. There are 13 residues in the CDR3. J was trimmed by 0 bases and V by 7 bases; bases with no gene match: 4. Germline V lookup: CDR1 SGHDT, CDR2 YYEEEE. CDR3 protein: CASGTESSYEQYF. For the CDR3, the DNA is TGTGCCAGCGGGACAGAGAGCTCCTACGAGCAGTACTTC.

In this sample, this clone turned up a few times. The CDR3 region is CSVEPQQGTNTDTQYF. The CDR3 nucleotides read TGCAGCGTTGAACCCCAACAGGGGACCAACACAGATACGCAGTATTTT. This chain uses TRBV29-1 with TRBJ2-3, with 7 nucleotides matching TRBD1. CDR3 length equals 16 residues. Germline loops: CDR1 SQVTM, CDR2 ANQGSEA. Trimming took 2 bases from V and 2 from J; bases not matched to a gene: 10.

The rearrangement uses TRBV5-1 and TRBJ2-3, with TRBD2 matching over 11 bases. Germline-derived CDR1 and CDR2 are SGHRS and YFSETQ. The CDR3 is 20 residues long. The V and J ends lost 0 bases and 5 bases, in that order; junction bases with no gene match: 17. CDR3 amino acids: CASSLATSGRVAVGEDTQYF. The CDR3 coding sequence is TGCGCCAGCAGCTTGGCCACTAGCGGGAGAGTGGCTGTGGGGGAAGATACGCAGTATTTT.

J is TRBJ1-2 and V is TRBV6-1; D is possibly TRBD1 (5 bases). Germline assignment: CDR1 MNHNS and CDR2 SASEGT. The V gene lost 1 base and the J gene lost 4 bases, with 13 bases spanning the gap. This CDR3 has 15 residues. CDR3 amino acids: CASSEGSGEAYGYTF. For the CDR3, the DNA is TGTGCCAGCAGTGAAGGGTCGGGGGAGGCCTATGGCTACACCTTC.

This clone was seen a few times. The CDR3 DNA sequence: TGCGCCAGCAGCCAAGAAGACGGGACCCCCAACATTCAGTACTTC. Translation gives CASSQEDGTPNIQYF. The V call is TRBV4-3, the J call TRBJ2-4; D is perhaps TRBD1 or TRBD2 (5 bases each). Trimming shortened V by 0 bases and J by 7 bases, and 13 bases separated the two germline ends. The CDR3 has 15 residues. The V gene's germline CDR1 is LGHNA and CDR2 YSLEER.

CDR3 loop: CASSDSGVPQETQYF. CDR3 bases: TGTGCCAGCAGCGACTCAGGGGTCCCCCAAGAGACCCAGTACTTC. The V call is TRBV7-9, the J call TRBJ2-5; TRBD1 is a possible D gene (6 bases). Germline CDR1 is SEHNR and CDR2 is FQNEAQ (reference sequence). The CDR3 runs to 15 residues. The ends were cut back, 5 bases at V and 1 base at J, with 14 bases in the middle.

The sample holds a few counts of this clone. The V gene is TRBV9, the J gene TRBJ1-2; D is unresolved. The germline gives CDR1 SGDLS, CDR2 YYNGEE. Trimming stripped 4 bases from V and 3 bases from J, with 16 bases between. CDR3 size: 15 residues. This CDR3 is CASSPPEGLYYGYTF. For the CDR3, the DNA is TGTGCCAGCAGCCCTCCCGAAGGTCTGTACTATGGCTACACCTTC.

The J gene is TRBJ2-1, the V gene TRBV6-5, with D uncertain. The CDR3 covers 13 residues. The V end was cut by 4 bases, the J end by 6 bases, with 10 bases between. Germline V gene lookup returns CDR1 MNHEY and CDR2 SVGAGI. The CDR3, as DNA: TGTGCCAGCAGTTCGAGTGGTTCCAATGAGCAGTTCTTC. Translated: CASSSSGSNEQFF.

The chain links TRBV7-9 to TRBJ1-2; no clear D. The CDR3 totals 15 residues. CDR1 is SEHNR and CDR2 is FQNEAQ in the germline V gene (reference sequence). The V gene lost 5 bases and the J gene lost 2 bases, with 15 bases spanning the gap. The CDR3 loop reads CASSPPEKKNYGYTF. The CDR3 nucleotides are TGTGCCAGCAGCCCACCAGAGAAAAAAAACTATGGCTACACCTTC.